The clone carrying this T cell receptor (beta chain) came up many times. This sample was included in a study of T-cell reconstitution after alpha-beta-depleted transplantation in children. CDR1 DFQATT and CDR2 SNEGSKA come from the germline V gene (reference sequence). V lost 6 bases, J lost 3 bases, and 6 bases lay in between. The CDR3 spans 11 residues. The TCRbeta library was prepared with unique molecular identifiers. TCRdb used MiXCR to reprocess the PCR reads, holding one entry per CDR3 protein. The table records approximately 88,000 distinct CDR3 sequences, 9.5% to 15% of them present only once.

The receptor comes from a human donor who donated a stem cell graft to a child with inherited bone marrow failure. The chain recombines TRBV20-1 with TRBJ2-1; D unresolved. The sequences come from PBMCs from the stem cell graft donor, collected from the stem cell graft. This CDR3 reads CSAPYYNEQFF. The CDR3 DNA reads TGCAGTGCCCCTTACTACAATGAGCAGTTCTTC.